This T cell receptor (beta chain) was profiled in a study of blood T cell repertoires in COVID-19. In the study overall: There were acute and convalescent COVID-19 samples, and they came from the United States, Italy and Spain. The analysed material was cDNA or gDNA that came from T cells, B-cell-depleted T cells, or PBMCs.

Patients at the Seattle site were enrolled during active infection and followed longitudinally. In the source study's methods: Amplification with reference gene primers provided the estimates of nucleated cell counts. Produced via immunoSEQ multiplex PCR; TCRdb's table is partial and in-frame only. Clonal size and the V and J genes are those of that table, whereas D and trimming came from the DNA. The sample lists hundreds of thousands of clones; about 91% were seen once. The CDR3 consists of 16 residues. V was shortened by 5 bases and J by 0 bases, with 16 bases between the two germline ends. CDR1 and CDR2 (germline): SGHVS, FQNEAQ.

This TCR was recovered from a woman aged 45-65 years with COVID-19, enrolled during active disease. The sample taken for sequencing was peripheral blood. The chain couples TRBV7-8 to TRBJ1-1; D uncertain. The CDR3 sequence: CASSPTSRGLNTEAFF. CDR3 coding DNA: TGTGCCAGCAGCCCCACTTCCCGAGGGTTGAACACTGAAGCTTTCTTT.